This entry concerns a single T cell receptor beta chain. The germline V gene has CDR1 ENHRY and CDR2 SYGVKD. The V and J ends lost 0 bases and 8 bases respectively, with 13 bases between them. This CDR3 comprises 14 residues. The data stem from a study of cytomegalovirus exposure and HLA in healthy donors. The PCR had 60 Vbeta and 13 Jbeta primers. This table comes from immunoSEQ multiplex PCR, and its TCRdb copy is limited to in-frame clones, with some not included. The data show 180,000 or so clones, with approximately 67% seen just once and about 2.9% held by the top ten. The receptor was derived from a man aged 35 to 55 in good health and CMV-seronegative. The sequenced material came from PBMCs. The rearrangement joins TRBV10-3 to TRBJ1-1; no clear D gene. The CDR3 nucleotides read TGTGCCATCAGTGAGTCAAGACAATATGAGGAAGCTTTCTTT. Protein sequence: CAISESRQYEEAFF.